The rows below give T cell receptor beta chains drawn from one sample of a study of human T cells and chemical hapten exposure. TCRdb reprocessed the RACE reads via MiXCR and lists one record per CDR3 protein. This sample has approximately 79,000 distinct CDR3 sequences, with around a tenth found just once. This specimen was whole blood, taken in connection with sensitization to the hapten diphenylcyclopropenone (DPC). All receptors come from a woman aged 50 to 60 with alopecia areata. Some clones in this sample may be carry-over from other donors' samples. The CDR3 runs from the conserved cysteine through the conserved F or W. The order of the fields is J gene, CDR3 length, clone size, V gene, D gene, CDR3 DNA, CDR3 protein. D genes are given only for firm matches. Size values are once, few and many counts, or a class for expanded clones, and some rows have none.

>TRBJ2-2|14|.|TRBV2|.
TGTGCCAGCAGCGGGACTTTGAACACCGGGGAGCTGTTTTTT
CASSGTLNTGELFF
>TRBJ2-1|14|few|TRBV29-1|TRBD2
TGCAGCGTTGGGGGGACTAGCGGTTACAATGAGCAGTTCTTC
CSVGGTSGYNEQFF
>TRBJ2-7|12|few|TRBV29-1|.
TGCAGCGCCCTGACAGGTCCCTACGAGCAGTACTTC
CSALTGPYEQYF
>TRBJ2-7|15|.|TRBV2|TRBD2
TGTGCCAGCAGTCCTAGTAGCGGGAGAGGCGGCGAGCAGTACTTC
CASSPSSGRGGEQYF
>TRBJ1-2|11|few|TRBV29-1|TRBD1
TGCAGCCTGGGACAGGACTATGGCTACACCTTC
CSLGQDYGYTF
>TRBJ2-7|14|many|TRBV5-1|TRBD1
TGCGCCAGCAGCTTCTCGGACAGGGGGGGCGAGCAGTACTTC
CASSFSDRGGEQYF
>TRBJ1-5|15|.|TRBV28|.
TGTGCCAGCAGCCACCCAGGATCGGGCAATCAGCCCCAGCATTTT
CASSHPGSGNQPQHF
>TRBJ2-3|13|many|TRBV18|.
.
CASSPRVASGNYF
>TRBJ1-2|14|few|TRBV5-4|TRBD1
TGTGCCAGCAGCCCTCCGGGACAGGTCGTTGGCTACACCTTC
CASSPPGQVVGYTF
>TRBJ2-2|15|many|TRBV29-1|.
TGCAGCGTTGGTAACCGTAGGGTAAACACCGGGGAGCTGTTTTTT
CSVGNRRVNTGELFF
>TRBJ1-1|13|.|TRBV29-1|TRBD1
TGCAGCGTTTGGGACAGGGGTGGCACTGAAGCTTTCTTT
CSVWDRGGTEAFF
>TRBJ1-3|15|many|TRBV13|.
TGTGCCAGCAGCCCAGGGGCCGGCTCTGGAAACACCATATATTTT
CASSPGAGSGNTIYF
>TRBJ1-5|15|.|TRBV12-3/TRBV12-4|.
TGTGCCAGCAGTTTAACGGGGGGGGCAAATCAGCCCCAGCATTTT
CASSLTGGANQPQHF
>TRBJ1-1|11|.|TRBV29-1|TRBD1
TGCAGCGTAGGGACAGGGGGTAAGGCTTTCTTT
CSVGTGGKAFF
>TRBJ2-2|13|few|TRBV29-1|.
TGCAGCGTTGAAGTCCACAACACCGGGGAGCTGTTTTTT
CSVEVHNTGELFF
>TRBJ2-3|13|.|TRBV5-1|.
TGCGCCAGCACCCGGACGGGGGCAGATACGCAGTATTTT
CASTRTGADTQYF
>TRBJ2-7|16|.|TRBV12-3/TRBV12-4|TRBD2
TGTGCCAGCAGTTTCCTCATTGCGGGGGTTCCCTACGAGCAGTACTTC
CASSFLIAGVPYEQYF
>TRBJ2-5|14|few|TRBV28|TRBD1
TGTGCCAGCACCCGCAGGACAGGAGGAGAGACCCAGTACTTC
CASTRRTGGETQYF
>TRBJ1-1|12|few|TRBV6-2/TRBV6-3|.
TGTGCCAGCAGTTACTCAGTGGGAGAGGCTTTCTTT
CASSYSVGEAFF
>TRBJ2-3|13|.|TRBV27|.
TGTGCCAGCAGTTTTGAGGGGACAGATACGCAGTATTTT
CASSFEGTDTQYF
>TRBJ2-2|15|.|TRBV6-5|TRBD1
TGTGCCAGCAGGCCGGGACAGTCGAACACCGGGGAGCTGTTTTTT
CASRPGQSNTGELFF
>TRBJ2-2|16|few|TRBV7-3|.
TGTGCCAGCAGCCTCCAGCCCGCGCAGGGGGGCGGGGAGCTGTTTTTT
CASSLQPAQGGGELFF
>TRBJ2-7|15|.|TRBV4-1|.
TGCGCCAGCAGCCAGGAACCGGGACTCCTCATGGAGCAGTACTTC
CASSQEPGLLMEQYF
>TRBJ1-5|16|few|TRBV19|TRBD1
TGTGCCAGTAGTAGAGGACAGGGGAAGCGCAATCAGCCCCAGCATTTT
CASSRGQGKRNQPQHF
>TRBJ1-2|14|.|TRBV12-3/TRBV12-4|.
TGTGCCAGCAGTTTCCGGGGCACTAACTATGGCTACACCTTC
CASSFRGTNYGYTF
>TRBJ1-1|14|many|TRBV7-2|.
TGTGCCAGCACCAACCAACGGGGACGGACTGAAGCTTTCTTT
CASTNQRGRTEAFF
>TRBJ1-5|11|.|TRBV24-1|.
TGTGCCACCCTCGACCCAACGCCCCAGCATTTT
CATLDPTPQHF
>TRBJ2-4|17|many|TRBV5-1|TRBD1
TGCGCCAGCAGCGGGGGACAGCCCTTTGGCGGCAAAAACATTCAGTACTTC
CASSGGQPFGGKNIQYF
>TRBJ2-3|15|few|TRBV12-3/TRBV12-4|TRBD2
TGTGCCAGCAGTACTAGCGGGAGGCGCACAGATACGCAGTATTTT
CASSTSGRRTDTQYF
>TRBJ1-6|15|few|TRBV5-1|TRBD1
TGCGCCAGCCGTCGGACAGGGCCCGATAATTCACCCCTCCACTTT
CASRRTGPDNSPLHF
>TRBJ2-7|12|many|TRBV7-9|.
TGTGCCAGCAGCTTCGACGGGTACGAGCAGTACTTC
CASSFDGYEQYF
>TRBJ2-2|19|few|TRBV9|TRBD1
TGTGCCAGCAGCGTAGCCCCGGGTCCTGACAGGGCTAGCACCGGGGAGCTGTTTTTT
CASSVAPGPDRASTGELFF
>TRBJ1-2|13|few|TRBV20-1|.
TGCAGTGCTAGGGACGGAGCTAACTATGGCTACACCTTC
CSARDGANYGYTF
>TRBJ1-6|14|many|TRBV7-9|.
TGTGCCAGCAGCTTAGCAGGGGTGGCCCATCCCCTCCACTTT
CASSLAGVAHPLHF
>TRBJ2-7|11|few|TRBV6-6|.
TGTGCCAGCACCGAAGCGTACGAGCAGTACTTC
CASTEAYEQYF
>TRBJ2-3|15|.|TRBV27|TRBD2
TGTGCCAGCAGAAGACTAGCGGGAGGCACAGATACGCAGTATTTT
CASRRLAGGTDTQYF
>TRBJ1-1|12|few|TRBV12-3/TRBV12-4|TRBD1
TGTGCCAGCAGTTCGGGGACAGGGGAGCCTTTCTTT
CASSSGTGEPFF
>TRBJ2-1|15|.|TRBV29-1|.
TGCAGCGTTGTCAGGGGGACTGCCCCCTACAATGAGCAGTTCTTC
CSVVRGTAPYNEQFF
>TRBJ1-1|13|.|TRBV5-4|.
TGTGCCAGCAGCTTGGGTTGGGGAACTGATGCTTTCTTT
CASSLGWGTDAFF
>TRBJ2-7|15|.|TRBV5-1|TRBD1
TGCGCCAGCAGCTCAGGCCCGGGACAGGGGGACGAGCAGTACTTC
CASSSGPGQGDEQYF
>TRBJ2-7|14|few|TRBV5-1|.
TGCGCCAGCAAAATCGGGCCGCCGACGTACGAGCAGTACTTC
CASKIGPPTYEQYF
>TRBJ1-2|15|few|TRBV7-2|.
TGTGCCAGCAGCTTAGCGGACAGCGCTCCGTATGGCTACACCTTC
CASSLADSAPYGYTF
>TRBJ2-7|14|few|TRBV2|.
TGTGCCAGCAGAGCCGACAGGCCTGCCTACGAGCAGTACTTC
CASRADRPAYEQYF
>TRBJ1-5|12|many|TRBV7-9|.
TGTGCCAGCAGCCCGGGGCTGCAGCCCCAGCATTTT
CASSPGLQPQHF
>TRBJ2-7|15|.|TRBV11-2|TRBD1
TGTGCCAGCAGCTTAGTCCCGGACAGGGGCTACGAGCAGTACTTC
CASSLVPDRGYEQYF
>TRBJ1-1|14|few|TRBV6-5|.
TGTGCCAGCAGTTCACAGGGTTTGTACACTGAAGCTTTCTTT
CASSSQGLYTEAFF
>TRBJ2-3|15|.|TRBV28|TRBD2
TGTGCCAGCAGTGAAGCGGGAGGGCCAACAGATACGCAGTATTTT
CASSEAGGPTDTQYF
>TRBJ2-3|16|few|TRBV20-1|TRBD2
TGCAGTGCGCTTGCATTCCTAGCGGGAGTTGAAGATACGCAGTATTTT
CSALAFLAGVEDTQYF
>TRBJ1-1|13|.|TRBV20-1|.
TGCAGTGCTAGAGTTGCGGGGGACACTGAAGCTTTCTTT
CSARVAGDTEAFF
>TRBJ2-5|17|few|TRBV20-1|TRBD2
TGCAGTGCGGCGACTAGCGGGGTCCTTAGAGCGGTGGGGACCCAGTACTTC
CSAATSGVLRAVGTQYF
>TRBJ2-1|17|.|TRBV9|.
TGTGCCAGCAGCGTAGGTTATATCGGATTACGGGGCAATGAGCAGTTCTTC
CASSVGYIGLRGNEQFF
>TRBJ1-5|15|few|TRBV12-3/TRBV12-4|TRBD1
TGTGCCAGCAGTTCACAGGGGGGGAGCAATCAGCCCCAGCATTTT
CASSSQGGSNQPQHF
>TRBJ2-2|12|few|TRBV29-1|.
TGCAGCGTTGTTAGGTCGGCCGGGGAGCTGTTTTTT
CSVVRSAGELFF